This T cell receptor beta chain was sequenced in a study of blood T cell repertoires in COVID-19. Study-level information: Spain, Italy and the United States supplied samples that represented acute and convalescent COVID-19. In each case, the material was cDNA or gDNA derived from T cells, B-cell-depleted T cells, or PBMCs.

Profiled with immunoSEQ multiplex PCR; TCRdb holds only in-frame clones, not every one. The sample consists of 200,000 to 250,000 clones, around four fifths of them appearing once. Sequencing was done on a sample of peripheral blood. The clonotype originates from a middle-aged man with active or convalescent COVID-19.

CDR3 protein: CASSVTVGETQYF. CDR3 DNA sequence: TGCGCCAGCAGTGTGACAGTAGGAGAGACCCAGTACTTC. The chain is built from TRBV10-1 and TRBJ2-5; D might be TRBD1 (5 bases). CDR1 and CDR2 (germline): WNHNN, SYGVQD (reference sequence). The CDR3 consists of 13 residues. Deletions cut 4 bases from V and 4 bases from J, with 10 bases between.